This entry lists 5 T cell receptor beta chains sequenced from one sample in a study of blood T cells in healthy people across ages. With a J-beta primer mix and a sample-barcoded 5' primer, a second PCR ran about 7 to 12 cycles. From the 5' RACE reads, TCRdb called clonotypes with MiXCR, one entry per CDR3 protein. The table has about 1.7 million distinct CDR3 sequences, 28% seen once. The sequencing input was blood. The source of these receptors is a woman in her thirties in good health.

The rearrangement links TRBV15 to TRBJ1-1, with D maybe TRBD1 (5 bases). Germline V gene data show CDR1 as LNHNV and CDR2 as YYDKDF (reference sequence). The CDR3 extends over 14 amino acids. V was clipped by 7 bases and J by 4 bases, with 16 bases between them. This CDR3 is CATTGGGDATEAFF. Written as DNA, the CDR3 is TGTGCCACCACCGGGGGTGGGGACGCCACTGAAGCTTTCTTT.

This clonotype has only one observation. The V call is TRBV19, the J call TRBJ2-7; 9 positions agree with TRBD2. The germline gives CDR1 LNHDA, CDR2 SQIVND (reference sequence). V lost 8 bases to trimming and J lost 1 base; unmatched junction nucleotides: 9. CDR3 size: 15 residues. The CDR3 bases are TGTGCCAGTTTAAGAGCGGGGGGCCAATCCTACGAGCAGTACTTC. Amino acid sequence: CASLRAGGQSYEQYF.

The sample holds a few counts of this clonotype. This chain uses TRBV7-2 with TRBJ1-1; possible D gene TRBD1, 6 bases. The CDR3 totals 15 residues. Germline CDR1 reads SGHTA; CDR2 reads FQGNSA. Trimming pared 5 bases from V and 0 bases from J, leaving 13 bases between. The CDR3 loop reads CASSPRQEVNTEAFF. The CDR3 DNA reads as TGTGCCAGCAGCCCACGACAGGAGGTGAACACTGAAGCTTTCTTT.

This clonotype came up a few times. This sequence joins TRBV20-1 and TRBJ2-5; D might be TRBD2 (6 bases). V gave up 0 bases and J gave up 5 bases, with 16 bases separating them. The CDR3 is 15 amino acids. Germline lookup yields CDR1 DFQATT and CDR2 SNEGSKA (reference sequence). The CDR3 DNA reads as TGCAGTGCTAGAGATCCTTGGGGGGTAACGGAGACCCAGTACTTC. As protein: CSARDPWGVTETQYF.

J is TRBJ2-3 and V is TRBV20-1; possible D gene TRBD1, 6 bases. The CDR3 length is 13 residues. Trimming stripped 6 bases from V and 6 bases from J, with 16 bases between. The germline V gene has CDR1 DFQATT and CDR2 SNEGSKA (reference sequence). The CDR3 sequence is CSATKGVRDTQYF. The CDR3 DNA is TGCAGTGCCACTAAGGGGGTCCGGGATACGCAGTATTTT.